The 16 T cell receptor beta chains below were found in one sample sequenced in a study of blood T cell repertoires in COVID-19. Produced via immunoSEQ multiplex PCR; TCRdb's table is partial and in-frame only. The profile shows more than 65,000 clones, 75% to 85% of them singletons. Specimen: peripheral blood. The receptors originated from a man under 40 with COVID-19, enrolled during active disease.

The chain employs TRBV6-5 and TRBJ2-7, with D possibly being TRBD1 (6 bases). V gave up 8 bases and J gave up 3 bases, with 14 bases separating them. CDR3 length: 13 amino acids. Germline V gene lookup returns CDR1 MNHEY and CDR2 SVGAGI. CDR3 in DNA: TGTGCCAGCGGGGGCTCCCGGCTCTACGAGCAGTACTTC. Its protein is CASGGSRLYEQYF.

The rearrangement uses TRBV29-1 and TRBJ1-1, with 7 bases lining up with TRBD1. Germline values: CDR1 SQVTM, CDR2 ANQGSEA. The CDR3 length is 14 residues. V trimming: 3 bases; J trimming: 1 base; junction bases outside the gene matches: 5. The CDR3 sequence is CSVDRGTGNTEAFF. CDR3 sequence (DNA): TGCAGCGTTGACAGGGGGACTGGGAACACTGAAGCTTTCTTT. Looking up the rest from reference TRBV29-1 and TRBJ1-1 gives the full variable domain: SAVISQKPSRDICQRGTSLTIQCQVDSQVTMMFWYRQQPGQSLTLIATANQGSEATYESGFVIDKFPISRPNLTFSTLTVSNMSPEDSSIYLCSVDRGTGNTEAFFGQGTRLTVV.

The V gene is TRBV9, the J gene TRBJ2-3; D is unclear. With 7 bases removed from V and 3 bases from J, the gap between germline ends came to 9 bases. Per germline, CDR1 SGDLS and CDR2 YYNGEE. The length of the CDR3 is 12 residues. In DNA form, the CDR3 reads TGTGCCAGCGGCGGCGGTACAGATACGCAGTATTTT. Protein: CASGGGTDTQYF.

The genes are TRBV9 and TRBJ2-1; D possibly corresponds to TRBD2 (5 bases). The V and J ends lost 0 bases and 6 bases respectively, with 13 bases between them. The germline gives CDR1 SGDLS, CDR2 YYNGEE. There are 15 residues in the CDR3. The CDR3 is CASSVAGNVGNEQFF. CDR3 in DNA: TGTGCCAGCAGCGTAGCGGGGAACGTGGGCAATGAGCAGTTCTTC.

This chain links TRBV27 with TRBJ1-2; 8 bases align to TRBD1. Germline lookup yields CDR1 MNHEY and CDR2 SMNVEV (reference sequence). The CDR3 is made up of 17 amino acids. The ends lost 0 bases at V and 8 bases at J; junction bases unmatched: 14. CDR3 residues: CASSLSFSDTGGEGYTF. Here the CDR3 DNA reads TGTGCCAGCAGTTTATCGTTCTCGGACACAGGGGGAGAGGGCTACACCTTC.

This sequence joins TRBV28 and TRBJ2-1, with D possibly being TRBD1 (6 bases). The germline CDR1 and CDR2 sequences are MDHEN and SYDVKM. CDR3 length: 14 amino acids. The V end was cut by 6 bases, the J end by 10 bases, with 19 bases between. This chain's CDR3 is CASRASTGFGEQFF. The CDR3 DNA is TGTGCCAGCAGGGCATCGACAGGATTCGGGGAGCAGTTCTTC.

The rearrangement joins TRBV25-1 to TRBJ1-1; D unresolved. Germline V gene sequence: CDR1 MGHDK, CDR2 SYGVNS. V lost 3 bases, J lost 0 bases, and 20 bases lay in between. CDR3 length equals 18 residues. The CDR3 nucleotides are TGTGCCAGCAGTGAGGCCCAAATAGGAGGCAGGATGAACACTGAAGCTTTCTTT. This translates into CASSEAQIGGRMNTEAFF.

The V call is TRBV7-6, the J call TRBJ1-1; D possibly corresponds to TRBD1 (6 bases). The CDR3 runs to 13 residues. Looked up from germline, CDR1 is SGHVS and CDR2 is FNYEAQ. Deletions cut 5 bases from V and 4 bases from J, with 11 bases between. The CDR3 reads CASSLQGTTEAFF. CDR3 in DNA: TGTGCCAGCAGCCTACAGGGTACCACTGAAGCTTTCTTT.

V usage is TRBV18 and J usage is TRBJ1-4; D may be TRBD1 (5 bases). V lost 8 bases to trimming and J lost 5 bases, with 12 bases between them. The CDR3 loop spans 13 amino acids. Germline assignment: CDR1 KGHSH and CDR2 LQKENI. The CDR3 sequence: CASARDGNEKLFF. The CDR3 nucleotides read TGTGCCAGCGCGCGGGACGGAAATGAAAAACTGTTTTTT.

This clone was counted once. V usage is TRBV7-3 and J usage is TRBJ2-3, with 10 bases that match TRBD2. The CDR3 has 17 amino acids. Germline V gene data show CDR1 as SGHTA and CDR2 as FQGTGA. V lost 1 base to trimming and J lost 6 bases; unmatched junction nucleotides: 10. For the CDR3, the DNA is TGTGCCAGCAGCTTAAATTCCCCTAGCGGGAGCTCGGATACGCAGTATTTT. As protein: CASSLNSPSGSSDTQYF.

The count of this clone is one. This CDR3 is CASSQPGRGGNEQFF. CDR3 DNA: TGCGCCAGCAGCCAACCAGGCCGGGGAGGCAATGAGCAGTTCTTC. The chain carries TRBV4-1 and TRBJ2-1, with a weak D call TRBD2 (6 bases). Trimming shortened V by 2 bases and J by 6 bases, and 14 bases separated the two germline ends. The CDR3 sequence is 15 residues long. Germline CDR1 is MGHRA and CDR2 is YSYEKL.

This clone counts as medium-sized. This chain connects TRBV6-4 to TRBJ2-3; 10 nucleotides align to TRBD1. The trim removed 2 bases at V and 4 bases at J, leaving 0 bases unmatched. Per germline, CDR1 MRHNA and CDR2 SNTAGT. The CDR3 is 14 amino acids. The CDR3: CASSDGTGADTQYF. Here the CDR3 DNA reads TGTGCCAGCAGTGACGGGACAGGGGCAGATACGCAGTATTTT.

The rearrangement links TRBV6-5 to TRBJ1-1; D gene unclear. Looked up from germline, CDR1 is MNHEY and CDR2 is SVGAGI. The CDR3 spans 13 residues. V was clipped by 5 bases and J by 3 bases, with 10 bases between them. CDR3 residues: CASSRREYTEAFF. The CDR3 nucleotides are TGTGCCAGCAGTCGAAGGGAGTACACTGAAGCTTTCTTT.

The chain joins TRBV4-3 to TRBJ2-1; TRBD2 agrees at 8 bases. The V gene's germline CDR1 is LGHNA and CDR2 YSLEER. V lost 1 base to trimming and J lost 9 bases; unmatched junction nucleotides: 5. The CDR3 has 14 amino acids. CDR3: CASSQGPGGVEQFF. DNA for the CDR3: TGCGCCAGCAGCCAAGGACCGGGAGGGGTTGAGCAGTTCTTC.

The chain employs TRBV19 and TRBJ1-1; D ambiguous. The germline gives CDR1 LNHDA, CDR2 SQIVND (reference sequence). The CDR3 loop spans 14 amino acids. V lost 2 bases, J lost 4 bases, and 11 bases lay in between. The CDR3 is CASSINFWSTEAFF. The DNA of the CDR3 is TGTGCCAGTAGTATAAACTTCTGGTCCACTGAAGCTTTCTTT.

This chain uses TRBV19 with TRBJ2-5, with TRBD2 as a possible D gene (6 bases). The ends were cut back, 4 bases at V and 5 bases at J, with 11 bases in the middle. This CDR3 has 13 amino acids. Germline V lookup: CDR1 LNHDA, CDR2 SQIVND (reference sequence). The CDR3: CASSTSGGETQYF. In nucleotides, the CDR3 is TGTGCCAGTAGTACCTCAGGAGGGGAGACCCAGTACTTC.